This T cell receptor beta chain originates from a study of shared clonotypes between healthy human individuals. Overall study results and limits: Investigators collected only blood, and repertoires in tissues likely differ.

For this clone: Its antigen is not known.

Profiling relied on immunoSEQ multiplex PCR, and the TCRdb table lists in-frame clones only, not all of them. This sample has about 2.1 million clones, with under 95% found just once. CD8 cells regarded as naive lacked CD45RO, were positively chosen for CCR7, and omitted terminally differentiated effector memory CD45RA+ cells. The sequence came from a man aged 18 to 35 in good health. Some clones in this sample may be carry-over from other donors' samples. Specimen: naive CD8+ T cells from PBMCs.

This CDR3 reads CAWSVLGAVDTEAFF. CDR3 sequence (DNA): TGTGCCTGGAGTGTACTGGGGGCTGTAGACACTGAAGCTTTCTTT. The chain carries TRBV30 and TRBJ1-1; D might be TRBD1 (6 bases). The CDR3 is made up of 15 amino acids. Germline V gene sequence: CDR1 GTSNPN, CDR2 SVGIG (reference sequence). V shed 0 bases and J shed 3 bases, with 14 bases lying between them.